This T cell receptor beta chain came from a study of Ad26.COV2.S vaccination and SARS-CoV-2 variants. Study at large: Sample donor was a member of the COV1001 Ad26.COV2.S trial arm. The vaccine Ad26.COV2.S was put into the muscle once, or twice with 56 days between. Findings and limits, study-wide: Analytic work on TCR breadth and depth might have understated the full extent of total T cell responses.

V gave up 6 bases and J gave up 0 bases, with 6 bases separating them. CDR1 is MNHEY and CDR2 is SVGAGI in the germline V gene. The CDR3 contains 13 residues. This clone has only one observation. Its antigen remains unidentified. Treatment of the sample: around 19 received Ad26.COV2.S at low or high dose, single or two shots; 5 received placebo; per-sample allocation not given. Day 63 after the first injection of vaccine or placebo was the sampling time. TCRdb's copy holds only in-frame clones and misses some; the assay was immunoSEQ multiplex PCR. The repertoire holds around 270,000 clones, with roughly 89% as singletons.

The chain links TRBV6-5 to TRBJ1-3; a possible D gene is TRBD1 (5 bases). Sequenced here: peripheral blood, sampled in a trial of Ad26.COV2.S vaccine versus placebo. This clonotype was sampled from a person aged 18-60 years who received the Ad26.COV2.S COVID-19 vaccine or a placebo. Written as DNA, the CDR3 is TGTGCCAGCAGCGGGGGCTCTGGAAACACCATATATTTT. Translation gives CASSGGSGNTIYF.